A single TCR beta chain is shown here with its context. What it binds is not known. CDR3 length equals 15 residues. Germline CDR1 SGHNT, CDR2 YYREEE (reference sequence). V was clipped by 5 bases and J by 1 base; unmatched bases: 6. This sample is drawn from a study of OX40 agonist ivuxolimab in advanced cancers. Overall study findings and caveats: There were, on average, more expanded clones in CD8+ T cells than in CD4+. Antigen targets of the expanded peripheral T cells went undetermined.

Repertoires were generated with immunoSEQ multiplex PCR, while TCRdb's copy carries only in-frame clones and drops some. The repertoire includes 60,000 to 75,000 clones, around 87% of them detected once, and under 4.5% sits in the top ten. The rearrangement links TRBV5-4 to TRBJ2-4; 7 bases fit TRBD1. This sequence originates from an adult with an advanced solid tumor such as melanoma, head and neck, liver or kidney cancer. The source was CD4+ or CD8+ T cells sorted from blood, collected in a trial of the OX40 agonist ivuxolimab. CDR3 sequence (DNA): TGTGCCAGCAGGTCCACAGGGGACGCCAAAAACATTCAGTACTTC. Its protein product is CASRSTGDAKNIQYF. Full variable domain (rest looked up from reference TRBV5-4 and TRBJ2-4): ETGVTQSPTHLIKTRGQQVTLRCSSQSGHNTVSWYQQALGQGPQFIFQYYREEENGRGNFPPRFSGLQFPNYSSELNVNALELDDSALYLCASRSTGDAKNIQYFGAGTRLSVL.